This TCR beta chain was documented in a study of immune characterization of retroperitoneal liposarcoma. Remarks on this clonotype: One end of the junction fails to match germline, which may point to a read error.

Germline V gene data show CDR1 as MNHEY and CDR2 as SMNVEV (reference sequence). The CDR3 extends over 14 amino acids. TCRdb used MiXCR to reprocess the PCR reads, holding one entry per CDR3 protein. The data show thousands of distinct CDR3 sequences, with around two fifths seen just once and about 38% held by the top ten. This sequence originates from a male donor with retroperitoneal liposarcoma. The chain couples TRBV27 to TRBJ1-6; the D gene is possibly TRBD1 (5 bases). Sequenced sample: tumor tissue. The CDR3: CASSYRQGHYEQYF. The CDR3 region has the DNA TGTGCCAGCAGTTATCGCCAGGGCCACTACGAGCAGTACTTT.